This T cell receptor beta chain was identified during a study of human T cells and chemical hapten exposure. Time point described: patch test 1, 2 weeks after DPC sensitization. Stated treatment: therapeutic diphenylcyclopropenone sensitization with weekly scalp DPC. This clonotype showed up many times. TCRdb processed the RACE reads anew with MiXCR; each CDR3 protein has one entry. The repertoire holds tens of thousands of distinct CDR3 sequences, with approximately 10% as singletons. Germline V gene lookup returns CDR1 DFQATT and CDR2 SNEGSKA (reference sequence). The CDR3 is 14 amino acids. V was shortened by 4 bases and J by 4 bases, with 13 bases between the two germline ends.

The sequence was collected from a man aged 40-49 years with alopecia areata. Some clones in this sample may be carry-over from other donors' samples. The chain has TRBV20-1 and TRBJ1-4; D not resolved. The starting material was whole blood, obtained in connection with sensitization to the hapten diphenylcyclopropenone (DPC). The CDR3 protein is CSAMDYNRNEKLFF. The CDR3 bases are TGCAGTGCTATGGACTACAACCGTAATGAAAAACTGTTTTTT.